This TCR beta chain was sequenced in a study of shared clonotypes between healthy human individuals. This clone showed up just a few times. The material for each subset, its genomic DNA, was split evenly across several immunoSEQ plates. The assay was immunoSEQ multiplex PCR, and TCRdb's table has in-frame clones only and misses some. In the table there are more than 900,000 clones, around 78% of which are singletons. Trimming took 6 bases from V and 0 from J, leaving 12 bases between them. There are 16 residues in the CDR3. Germline V gene sequence: CDR1 LGHNA, CDR2 YSLEER. The study separated CD4+ cells into CD45RA+ naive and CD45RA-negative memory subsets.

This receptor was taken from a man aged 18-30 years in good health. Some clones in this sample may be carry-over from other donors' samples. V and J are TRBV4-3 and TRBJ1-6; the D gene is possibly TRBD1 (5 bases). Input material: memory CD4+ T cells from PBMCs. The subset: CD45RA-negative fraction. The CDR3 spells CASSAGPGSYNSPLHF. CDR3 bases: TGCGCCAGCAGTGCAGGGCCCGGCTCCTATAATTCACCCCTCCACTTT.